These 27 T cell receptor beta chains originate from one sample sequenced in a study of blood T cell dynamics during melanoma immunotherapy. Profiling relied on immunoSEQ multiplex PCR, and the TCRdb table lists in-frame clones only, not all of them. This table holds about 11,000 clones, around nine tenths found once. Time point here: week 3, after first cycle of checkpoint inhibitor. Sequenced here: blood, sampled from a patient treated with checkpoint blockade. The origin of the receptors is a human donor with melanoma.

The rearrangement uses TRBV11-2 and TRBJ2-7, with D hard to call. This CDR3 has 14 amino acids. Germline V CDR1 and CDR2: SGHAT, FQNNGV. V lost 5 bases to trimming and J lost 6 bases, with 17 bases between them. CDR3 amino acids: CASSPLEGQVEQYF. The CDR3 region has the DNA TGTGCCAGCAGCCCCCTAGAAGGTCAGGTCGAGCAGTACTTC.

The chain recombines TRBV7-9 with TRBJ1-4; D not resolved. Trimming took 5 bases from V and 2 from J, leaving 9 bases between them. Germline V lookup: CDR1 SEHNR, CDR2 FQNEAQ (reference sequence). This CDR3 comprises 14 residues. In DNA form, the CDR3 reads TGTGCCAGCAGCAACACTGGGACTAATGAAAAACTGTTTTTT. It translates to CASSNTGTNEKLFF.

The V call is TRBV18, the J call TRBJ1-3; 7 bases align to TRBD1. The germline CDR1 and CDR2 sequences are KGHSH and LQKENI. The CDR3 totals 18 residues. Trimming cost V 2 bases and J 0 bases; bases outside gene matches: 10. CDR3 nucleotide sequence: TGTGCCAGCTCACCAACGGCGACAGGGCCGAGCTCTGGAAACACCATATATTTT. Amino acid sequence: CASSPTATGPSSGNTIYF. The variable domain in full, completed from reference TRBV18 and TRBJ1-3, reads NAGVMQNPRHLVRRRGQEARLRCSPMKGHSHVYWYRQLPEEGLKFMVYLQKENIIDESGMPKERFSAEFPKEGPSILRIQQVVRGDSAAYFCASSPTATGPSSGNTIYFGEGSWLTVV.

This clone was recorded only once. V and J are TRBV6-1 and TRBJ1-4; perhaps TRBD1 as D (5 bases). The CDR3 extends over 15 amino acids. V lost 8 bases and J 0 bases, leaving 13 bases between the germline ends. CDR1 and CDR2 (germline): MNHNS, SASEGT. CDR3: CASGQGPATNEKLFF. The DNA of the CDR3 is TGTGCCAGCGGGCAGGGCCCCGCAACTAATGAAAAACTGTTTTTT.

This clone appeared once. The J gene is TRBJ2-7, the V gene TRBV7-8; D ambiguous. This CDR3 comprises 11 residues. V was cut by 5 bases and J by 2 bases, with 4 bases left in between. Germline loops: CDR1 SGHVS, CDR2 FQNEAQ. CDR3 in amino acids: CASSLTYEQYF. The CDR3, as DNA: TGTGCCAGCAGCCTCACCTACGAGCAGTACTTC.

This clone was picked up one time. The chain joins TRBV5-1 to TRBJ2-5; D possibly corresponds to TRBD1 (5 bases). Trimming took off 2 bases at V and 2 bases at J, with 10 bases between the two ends. Germline CDR1 SGHRS, CDR2 YFSETQ. There are 14 residues in the CDR3. The CDR3 DNA is TGCGCCAGCAGCTTACAGGCATATCAAGAGACCCAGTACTTC. Translating gives CASSLQAYQETQYF.

The rearrangement links TRBV30 to TRBJ2-7; D not resolved. The CDR3 extends over 14 amino acids. The V and J ends lost 0 bases and 1 base respectively, with 10 bases between them. Germline V gene lookup returns CDR1 GTSNPN and CDR2 SVGIG (reference sequence). The CDR3 sequence is CAWSVGISSYEQYF. The CDR3 region has the DNA TGTGCCTGGAGTGTGGGTATCTCATCCTACGAGCAGTACTTC.

This clone was picked up one time. The chain uses TRBV4-2 and TRBJ1-1; no firm D call. Germline V lookup: CDR1 LGHNA, CDR2 YNFKEQ. This CDR3 has 14 residues. V was clipped by 6 bases and J by 1 base, with 12 bases between them. Here the CDR3 DNA reads TGTGCCAGCAGGGGAGGCCCAGGGAACACTGAAGCTTTCTTT. The encoded protein is CASRGGPGNTEAFF.

The gene calls are TRBV28 and TRBJ2-4; maybe TRBD2 (5 bases). The germline V and J ends were trimmed by 8 bases and 3 bases, with 14 bases remaining between them. The CDR3 extends over 14 amino acids. Germline values: CDR1 MDHEN, CDR2 SYDVKM. The DNA for the CDR3 is TGTGCCAGCGAGCGGCAAACTTACAAAAACATTCAGTACTTC. Residues: CASERQTYKNIQYF.

The chain is built from TRBV4-3 and TRBJ1-5, with 10 bases that match TRBD1. With V trimmed by 4 bases and J by 5 bases, 2 bases remained unmatched. The CDR3 covers 14 residues. CDR1 is LGHNA and CDR2 is YSLEER in the germline V gene. In DNA, the CDR3 is TGCGCCAGCAGCCCGGACAGGGGGGATCAGCCCCAGCATTTT. Translation: CASSPDRGDQPQHF.

V gene TRBV30 combines with J gene TRBJ2-7; the match to TRBD1 covers 7 bases. The CDR3 totals 13 residues. Germline lookup yields CDR1 GTSNPN and CDR2 SVGIG (reference sequence). Losses at the gene ends were 1 base for V and 11 bases for J; bases not matched to a gene: 11. The CDR3 loop is CAWSGGGDISEYF. The CDR3 DNA is TGTGCCTGGAGTGGAGGGGGCGACATCTCGGAGTACTTC.

V is TRBV28 and J is TRBJ2-2; D uncertain. Trimming removed 6 bases from V and 13 bases from J, with 21 bases in between. The V gene's germline CDR1 is MDHEN and CDR2 SYDVKM. The CDR3 has 14 amino acids. The CDR3 loop reads CASSPASKIGGLFF. CDR3 DNA sequence: TGTGCCAGCAGCCCAGCCAGCAAGATTGGTGGGCTGTTTTTT.

The rearrangement uses TRBV7-2 and TRBJ1-5; 9 nucleotides align to TRBD1. CDR1 and CDR2 (germline): SGHTA, FQGNSA. Trimming cost V 5 bases and J 2 bases; bases outside gene matches: 10. CDR3 length equals 17 residues. The CDR3 DNA is TGTGCCAGCAGCAGCGGGACAGGGACCTGGGGCAATCAGCCCCAGCATTTT. This encodes CASSSGTGTWGNQPQHF.

The V call is TRBV6-5, the J call TRBJ2-2; D is possibly TRBD1 (5 bases). CDR1 and CDR2 (germline): MNHEY, SVGAGI. The CDR3 runs to 15 residues. V lost 2 bases and J 6 bases, leaving 13 bases between the germline ends. CDR3 DNA: TGTGCCAGCAGTTACGCGGCAGGGTGGGCCGGGGAGCTGTTTTTT. It specifies CASSYAAGWAGELFF.

V usage is TRBV28 and J usage is TRBJ2-7; D gene ambiguous. Germline V gene lookup returns CDR1 MDHEN and CDR2 SYDVKM. V was cut by 7 bases and J by 6 bases, with 16 bases left in between. CDR3 length equals 13 residues. This CDR3 is CASKSRLVREQYF. DNA of the CDR3: TGTGCCAGCAAGTCCCGGCTAGTACGCGAGCAGTACTTC.

The chain links TRBV6-4 to TRBJ2-2, with D possibly matching TRBD2 (6 bases). Trimming shortened V by 7 bases and J by 7 bases, and 13 bases separated the two germline ends. The CDR3 sequence is 13 residues long. The germline V gene has CDR1 MRHNA and CDR2 SNTAGT. DNA of the CDR3: TGTGCCAGCAACCCGGGACTCGGCGGGGAGCTGTTTTTT. Amino acids: CASNPGLGGELFF.

The CDR3 DNA follows: TGCGCCAGCAGCCCACTTCCAGGGGGCAATCAGCCCCAGCATTTT. Encoded protein: CASSPLPGGNQPQHF. The rearrangement links TRBV5-1 to TRBJ1-5, with D possibly TRBD1 on 6 matching bases. The CDR3 length is 15 residues. Trimming pared 4 bases from V and 2 bases from J, leaving 13 bases between. Per germline, CDR1 SGHRS and CDR2 YFSETQ.

This clone was counted a single time. The chain joins TRBV14 to TRBJ2-7, with D unresolved. Germline V gene data show CDR1 as SGHDN and CDR2 as FVKESK. The CDR3 totals 15 residues. Trimming left V 4 bases short and J 2 bases short, with 15 bases between. As DNA, the CDR3 is TGTGCCAGCAGCCCCTTGGGGTCCCTACCCTACGAGCAGTACTTC. Translating gives CASSPLGSLPYEQYF.

The chain has TRBV7-8 and TRBJ2-7; the D gene is possibly TRBD2 (5 bases). This CDR3 contains 16 residues. V shed 0 bases and J shed 6 bases, with 18 bases lying between them. Germline values: CDR1 SGHVS, CDR2 FQNEAQ. The CDR3 DNA reads as TGTGCCAGCAGCTTAGCCCAAGCGGCCCTGTTGGGCGAGCAGTACTTC. This codes for CASSLAQAALLGEQYF.

The CDR3 region is CASSGGSYEQYF. Written as DNA, the CDR3 is TGTGCCAGCAGTGGGGGGTCCTACGAGCAGTACTTC. The chain couples TRBV2 to TRBJ2-7; the D gene could be TRBD1 or TRBD2 (5 bases each). The germline V and J ends were trimmed by 4 bases and 1 base, with 5 bases remaining between them. Germline V gene data show CDR1 as SNHLY and CDR2 as FYNNEI. The CDR3 is made up of 12 amino acids.

In this sample, this clone turned up a few times. The junction does not match germline at one end; this may be a read error. The genes are TRBV7-7 and TRBJ2-7; D is unresolved. The CDR3 spans 15 residues. Germline V CDR1 and CDR2: SSHAT, FNYEAQ (reference sequence). The CDR3 region has the DNA TGTGCTAGCAGCTTAGGGCCCGGTGAGACCTACGAGCAGTACTTC. Translating it yields CASSLGPGETYEQYF.

This clone was picked up a small number of times. The V gene is TRBV28, the J gene TRBJ2-1; 10 bases map to TRBD2. Germline CDR1 is MDHEN and CDR2 is SYDVKM. CDR3 length: 15 residues. Losses at the gene ends were 1 base for V and 10 bases for J; bases not matched to a gene: 7. This CDR3 reads CASSLSGTSESEQFF. The CDR3 bases are TGTGCCAGCAGTTTATCGGGGACTAGCGAGTCGGAGCAGTTCTTC. Variable domain in full (rest from reference TRBV28 and TRBJ2-1): DVKVTQSSRYLVKRTGEKVFLECVQDMDHENMFWYRQDPGLGLRLIYFSYDVKMKEKGDIPEGYSVSREKKERFSLILESASTNQTSMYLCASSLSGTSESEQFFGPGTRLTVL.

The V gene is TRBV19, the J gene TRBJ2-7; 9 positions match TRBD1. With 0 bases clipped from V and 3 bases from J, the junction kept 12 bases outside the gene matches. This CDR3 is built from 18 residues. Germline CDR1 and CDR2: LNHDA and SQIVND (reference sequence). CDR3 nucleotide sequence: TGTGCCAGTAGTATAGATCGTCGGAGGGACAGGGAAAACTACGAGCAGTACTTC. This encodes CASSIDRRRDRENYEQYF.

The chain carries TRBV25-1 and TRBJ2-7; possibly TRBD2 for D (6 bases). This CDR3 region has 13 residues. V lost 3 bases and J 6 bases, leaving 12 bases between the germline ends. Per the germline V gene, CDR1 is MGHDK and CDR2 is SYGVNS. CDR3 DNA sequence: TGTGCCAGCAGTGAGGGGGAGGCGGGCGAGCAGTACTTC. This translates into CASSEGEAGEQYF.

This chain uses TRBV5-5 with TRBJ2-7; D may be TRBD2 (5 bases). Trimming stripped 0 bases from V and 1 base from J, with 8 bases between. There are 14 residues in the CDR3. The germline CDR1 and CDR2 sequences are SGHKS and YYEKEE (reference sequence). CDR3 in DNA: TGTGCCAGCAGCTTGGTGGAGCGGTCCTACGAGCAGTACTTC. Protein product: CASSLVERSYEQYF.

The CDR3 here is CASSDGQGSQPQHF. DNA for the CDR3: TGTGCCAGCAGCGACGGACAGGGGAGCCAGCCCCAGCATTTT. This chain joins TRBV6-1 and TRBJ1-5; 9 bases map to TRBD1. Germline V lookup: CDR1 MNHNS, CDR2 SASEGT. The V segment lost 6 bases and the J segment 7 bases; nucleotides outside the gene matches: 7. This CDR3 is built from 14 residues.

This clone has only a few counts. The genes are TRBV10-3 and TRBJ1-1; D is perhaps TRBD1 (6 bases). Trimming shortened V by 10 bases and J by 3 bases, and 15 bases separated the two germline ends. Germline loops: CDR1 ENHRY, CDR2 SYGVKD. The CDR3 contains 13 residues. The CDR3 sequence: CATRRGLDTEAFF. The CDR3 DNA reads as TGTGCCACCAGACGGGGGCTCGACACTGAAGCTTTCTTT.